This T cell receptor (beta chain) was documented in a study of coeliac disease. As for the study in general: Disease groups: newly diagnosed active, refractory type I, gluten-free-diet controlled. Overall study findings and caveats: The authors considered this approach unsuitable for unbiased detection of gliadin-specific T cells. Known gliadin-specific TRB sequences: about 55% of the 18 coeliac samples, only 1 of 6 controls. Active celiac intraepithelial and lamina propria samples had lower TRB and TRG clonality than control samples.

Libraries were prepared by immunoSEQ multiplex PCR; TCRdb keeps only in-frame clonotypes and omits some of them. The sample has about 5,000 clones; roughly 70% are singletons. This clone was found once. Its antigen is undetermined. The germline V gene encodes CDR1 KGHSH and CDR2 LQKENI. The V end lost 3 bases, the J end lost 6 bases, and 9 bases lay between the germline ends. CDR3 length equals 12 residues. This TCR derives from a man aged 18 to 35 with celiac disease on a gluten-free diet. Sequences were obtained from lymphocytes from the gut lamina propria. The rearrangement joins TRBV18 to TRBJ2-7, with TRBD1 as a possible D gene (6 bases). The CDR3 sequence is CASSPGAGEQYF. In DNA, the CDR3 is TGTGCCAGCTCACCGGGGGCGGGCGAGCAGTACTTC.